A single sample gave rise to the 20 T cell receptor beta chains below, sequenced in a study of memory CD4+ T cells and cytomegalovirus serostatus. Single viable CD3+CD4+CD8-CD45RO+ cells were sorted as the memory CD4+ T cells. Sequencing used immunoSEQ multiplex PCR; TCRdb keeps in-frame clones, though not all of them. The data show about 82,000 clones, with around 80% seen just once and less than 0.9% held by the top ten. Material: memory CD4+ T cells from blood. These receptors were taken from an adult in good health and CMV-seronegative.

This rearrangement joins TRBV5-1 to TRBJ1-5; 12 bases agree with TRBD1. Trimming removed 5 bases from V and 6 bases from J; junction bases left unmatched: 6. Germline V gene lookup returns CDR1 SGHRS and CDR2 YFSETQ. The CDR3 spans 15 residues. Written as DNA, the CDR3 is TGCGCCAGCAGACCCGGGACAGGGGGCGGTCAGCCCCAGCATTTT. Translated: CASRPGTGGGQPQHF.

V is TRBV28 and J is TRBJ1-2; D is undetermined. Germline CDR1 and CDR2: MDHEN and SYDVKM. V was shortened by 3 bases and J by 8 bases, with 13 bases between the two germline ends. This CDR3 has 13 amino acids. CDR3 sequence reads: CASSFPGSRGYTF. CDR3 bases: TGTGCCAGCAGTTTCCCGGGGTCGAGGGGCTACACCTTC.

This rearrangement joins TRBV28 to TRBJ2-2; D is perhaps TRBD2 (6 bases). Germline CDR1 reads MDHEN; CDR2 reads SYDVKM. The CDR3 consists of 15 residues. The ends were cut back, 2 bases at V and 4 bases at J, with 11 bases in the middle. This chain's CDR3 is CASSLGGKFTGELFF. DNA of the CDR3: TGTGCCAGCAGTTTAGGGGGGAAGTTCACCGGGGAGCTGTTTTTT. The whole variable domain, remainder taken from reference TRBV28 and TRBJ2-2, is DVKVTQSSRYLVKRTGEKVFLECVQDMDHENMFWYRQDPGLGLRLIYFSYDVKMKEKGDIPEGYSVSREKKERFSLILESASTNQTSMYLCASSLGGKFTGELFFGEGSRLTVL.

V gene TRBV19 combines with J gene TRBJ2-4; D might be TRBD2 (6 bases). The length of the CDR3 is 14 residues. Per germline, CDR1 LNHDA and CDR2 SQIVND (reference sequence). V gave up 6 bases and J gave up 2 bases, with 11 bases separating them. CDR3 in amino acids: CASSGRGTKNIQYF. The CDR3 region has the DNA TGTGCCAGTAGCGGGCGGGGAACCAAAAACATTCAGTACTTC.

In its sample, this clone was seen once. The chain is built from TRBV6-5 and TRBJ2-6, with D possibly matching TRBD2 (5 bases). The CDR3 is 14 amino acids. The V and J ends lost 7 bases and 2 bases respectively, with 9 bases between them. Looked up from germline, CDR1 is MNHEY and CDR2 is SVGAGI. The CDR3 DNA sequence: TGTGCCAGCACGTCGGGGACTGGGGCCAACGTCCTGACTTTC. It specifies CASTSGTGANVLTF.

The chain recombines TRBV30 with TRBJ1-2; D remains unclear. This CDR3 is 11 amino acids long. Germline lookup yields CDR1 GTSNPN and CDR2 SVGIG (reference sequence). CDR3 amino acids: CRAVSNYGYTF. The CDR3 DNA sequence: TGTCGCGCGGTTTCCAACTATGGCTACACCTTC. Full variable domain (outside the CDR3, taken from reference TRBV30 and TRBJ1-2): SQTIHQWPATLVQPVGSPLSLECTVEGTSNPNLYWYRQAAGRGLQLLFYSVGIGQISSEVPQNLSASRPQDRQFILSSKKLLLSDSGFYLCRAVSNYGYTFGSGTRLTVV.

The chain joins TRBV10-3 to TRBJ2-3; 8 bases align to TRBD1. The CDR3 has 15 residues. V dropped 6 bases and J dropped 5; count of bases not matched to a gene: 10. Looked up from germline, CDR1 is ENHRY and CDR2 is SYGVKD. Written as DNA, the CDR3 is TGTGCCATCAGCAGGACAGGGCAATTGGAAGATACGCAGTATTTT. Its translation: CAISRTGQLEDTQYF.

This chain uses TRBV5-6 with TRBJ2-3, with 9 bases that match TRBD2. This CDR3 has 17 residues. The ends lost 4 bases at V and 2 bases at J; junction bases unmatched: 11. CDR1 is SGHDT and CDR2 is YYEEEE in the germline V gene. The CDR3 region has the DNA TGTGCCAGCAGCCTGAGAGCTCCTAGCGGGATCACAGATACGCAGTATTTT. Translation gives CASSLRAPSGITDTQYF.

The chain employs TRBV5-1 and TRBJ1-2; maybe TRBD1 (5 bases). CDR3 length equals 13 residues. CDR1 is SGHRS and CDR2 is YFSETQ in the germline V gene. The V end lost 2 bases, the J end lost 1 base, and 6 bases lay between the germline ends. CDR3 sequence: CASSFGGNYGYTF. In nucleotides, the CDR3 is TGCGCCAGCAGCTTCGGGGGTAACTATGGCTACACCTTC. The full variable domain, completed using reference TRBV5-1 and TRBJ1-2, is KAGVTQTPRYLIKTRGQQVTLSCSPISGHRSVSWYQQTPGQGLQFLFEYFSETQRNKGNFPGRFSGRQFSNSRSEMNVSTLELGDSALYLCASSFGGNYGYTFGSGTRLTVV.

This clone was picked up a small number of times. The chain uses TRBV6-5 and TRBJ1-2; tentatively, D is TRBD1 (5 bases). The CDR3 is 13 residues long. V was trimmed by 10 bases and J by 4 bases, leaving 16 bases between them. Germline V lookup: CDR1 MNHEY, CDR2 SVGAGI. CDR3 residues: CATSLTASYGYTF. The DNA of the CDR3 is TGTGCCACATCTTTGACAGCAAGCTATGGCTACACCTTC.

The chain is built from TRBV2 and TRBJ1-4; D unresolved. V was pared by 8 bases and J by 0 bases, with 10 bases between. Germline CDR1 is SNHLY and CDR2 is FYNNEI. The CDR3 loop spans 14 amino acids. CDR3 loop: CASRPQSTNEKLFF. CDR3 nucleotides: TGTGCCAGCCGTCCGCAGTCAACTAATGAAAAACTGTTTTTT. Using reference TRBV2 and TRBJ1-4 for the parts outside the CDR3, the full variable domain is EPEVTQTPSHQVTQMGQEVILRCVPISNHLYFYWYRQILGQKVEFLVSFYNNEISEKSEIFDDQFSVERPDGSNFTLKIRSTKLEDSAMYFCASRPQSTNEKLFFGSGTQLSVL.

V gene TRBV6-6 combines with J gene TRBJ2-7, with a tentative D call TRBD2 (5 bases). Germline lookup yields CDR1 MNHNY and CDR2 SVGAGI (reference sequence). V lost 3 bases to trimming and J lost 4 bases, with 13 bases between them. This CDR3 is built from 14 residues. CDR3 loop: CASSYEGSWYEQYF. The CDR3 region has the DNA TGTGCCAGCAGTTATGAAGGGAGTTGGTACGAGCAGTACTTC.

This sequence joins TRBV19 and TRBJ2-7, with TRBD2 as a possible D gene (6 bases). The V end lost 7 bases, the J end lost 0 bases, and 16 bases lay between the germline ends. This CDR3 is built from 15 residues. Germline V gene sequence: CDR1 LNHDA, CDR2 SQIVND (reference sequence). CDR3 DNA: TGTGCCAGTACCGAGACGGCGGGGAGCTCCTACGAGCAGTACTTC. This encodes CASTETAGSSYEQYF.

The chain employs TRBV7-3 and TRBJ2-1; D is possibly TRBD1 (5 bases). CDR3 length: 14 residues. Trimming took off 0 bases at V and 5 bases at J, with 8 bases between the two ends. CDR1 and CDR2 (germline): SGHTA, FQGTGA. CDR3 sequence (DNA): TGTGCCAGCAGCTTAACCGGCAGGGACAATGAGCAGTTCTTC. Protein product: CASSLTGRDNEQFF.

The chain uses TRBV12-5 and TRBJ1-5; no clear D gene. There are 17 residues in the CDR3. The germline V gene encodes CDR1 LGHNT and CDR2 FRNRAP. V lost 0 bases, J lost 0 bases, and 12 bases lay in between. Here the CDR3 reads CASGLVLGGSSNQPQHF. The CDR3 coding sequence is TGTGCTAGTGGTTTGGTACTAGGCGGTTCTAGCAATCAGCCCCAGCATTTT.

The V and J genes are TRBV18 and TRBJ1-4; 9 bases map to TRBD1. V lost 3 bases, J lost 2 bases, and 4 bases stayed unmatched. The germline CDR1 and CDR2 sequences are KGHSH and LQKENI. The CDR3 runs to 16 residues. CDR3 sequence reads: CASSPRQGGTNEKLFF. CDR3 in DNA: TGTGCCAGCTCACCGAGACAGGGGGGGACTAATGAAAAACTGTTTTTT.

CDR3 region: CASSPSFPQPQHF. The CDR3 DNA sequence: TGTGCCAGCTCACCTTCTTTCCCCCAGCCCCAGCATTTT. The chain carries TRBV18 and TRBJ1-5; no definite D call. V lost 3 bases and J 7 bases, leaving 10 bases between the germline ends. Germline V gene sequence: CDR1 KGHSH, CDR2 LQKENI. The CDR3 runs 13 residues.

This clone was detected a few times. This chain links TRBV4-1 with TRBJ1-2; maybe TRBD1 (5 bases). V lost 1 base and J 0 bases, leaving 9 bases between the germline ends. Germline values: CDR1 MGHRA, CDR2 YSYEKL. The CDR3 length is 15 residues. CDR3: CASSQGRGANYGYTF. The DNA of the CDR3 is TGCGCCAGCAGCCAAGGGAGGGGTGCTAACTATGGCTACACCTTC.

In this sample, this clone turned up a few times. The V call is TRBV15, the J call TRBJ1-5; D is unresolved. Per the germline V gene, CDR1 is LNHNV and CDR2 is YYDKDF (reference sequence). The CDR3 sequence is 15 residues long. Trimming took 1 base from V and 1 from J, leaving 8 bases between them. The CDR3 DNA is TGTGCCACCAGCAGAGGTGGGGAGAGCAATCAGCCCCAGCATTTT. Translated, it gives CATSRGGESNQPQHF.

The CDR3 protein is CASSLELASNEQYF. CDR3 sequence (DNA): TGTGCCAGCAGCTTAGAGTTAGCCTCAAACGAGCAGTACTTC. The chain has TRBV7-2 and TRBJ2-7, with D unclear. Trimming removed 1 base from V and 5 bases from J, with 12 bases in between. Per germline, CDR1 SGHTA and CDR2 FQGNSA. The CDR3 is 14 residues long.